This T cell receptor (beta chain) stems from a study of CD8 T cells in ankylosing spondylitis. This clonotype was recorded once. Its antigen is as yet unknown. CDR1 LNHNV and CDR2 YYDKDF come from the germline V gene (reference sequence). The CDR3 is 12 residues long. Trimming stripped 8 bases from V and 1 base from J, with 8 bases between. TCRdb redid the calling of the 5' RACE reads with MiXCR, one entry per CDR3 protein. The sample comprises around 770,000 distinct CDR3 sequences, roughly 20% of which are singletons, and over 15% rests with the top ten. Study conclusions and caveats: Ankylosing spondylitis blood seemed to carry a telltale TCR beta motif made of roughly 8 highly homologous variants.

The sample comprised blood, either unsorted or a sorted T cell fraction (not recorded which). This TCR came from a male donor with ankylosing spondylitis. The chain employs TRBV15 and TRBJ2-5; D ambiguous. The CDR3 region has the DNA TGTGCCACCTCCGGTCCCCAAGAGACCCAGTACTTC. Translating it yields CATSGPQETQYF.